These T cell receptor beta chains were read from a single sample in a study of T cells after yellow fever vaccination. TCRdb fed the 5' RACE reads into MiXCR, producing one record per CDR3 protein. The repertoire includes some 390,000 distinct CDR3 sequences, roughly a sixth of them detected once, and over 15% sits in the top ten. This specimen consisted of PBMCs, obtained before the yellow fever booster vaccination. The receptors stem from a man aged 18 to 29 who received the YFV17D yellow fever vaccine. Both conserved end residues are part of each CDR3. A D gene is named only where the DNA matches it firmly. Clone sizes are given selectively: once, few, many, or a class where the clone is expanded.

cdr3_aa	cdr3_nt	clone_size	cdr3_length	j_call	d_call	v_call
CASSVVTGPGTDTQYF	TGTGCCAGCAGCGTAGTCACGGGACCTGGCACAGATACGCAGTATTTT	few	16	TRBJ2-3	-	TRBV9
CAIGGGPYGYTF	TGTGCCATCGGGGGGGGCCCCTATGGCTACACCTTC	-	12	TRBJ1-2	-	TRBV24-1
CASSFQGSNTGELFF	TGTGCCAGCAGCTTCCAGGGCTCGAACACCGGGGAGCTGTTTTTT	few	15	TRBJ2-2	-	TRBV7-2
CSARDQGEIFYGYTF	TGCAGTGCTAGAGATCAAGGGGAGATCTTCTATGGCTACACCTTC	-	15	TRBJ1-2	-	TRBV20-1
CASRRDSGNTIYF	TGTGCCAGCAGGCGCGACTCTGGAAACACCATATATTTT	few	13	TRBJ1-3	-	TRBV6-1
CASSQLDATIGYTF	TGTGCCAGCAGCCAACTAGACGCAACTATTGGCTACACCTTC	few	14	TRBJ1-2	-	TRBV4-2
CASRSGKDTQYF	TGTGCCAGCAGGTCAGGGAAAGATACGCAGTATTTT	-	12	TRBJ2-3	-	TRBV6-5
CASSLQRQGEKLFF	TGTGCCAGCAGTCTCCAGAGACAGGGGGAAAAACTGTTTTTT	-	14	TRBJ1-4	TRBD1	TRBV27
CASSLVPGWELFF	TGTGCCAGCAGTTTAGTCCCGGGGTGGGAACTGTTTTTT	few	13	TRBJ1-4	-	TRBV12-3/TRBV12-4
CASSPGQGNIVGTPYQETQYF	TGTGCCAGCAGCCCCGGACAGGGAAACATTGTGGGGACTCCGTACCAAGAGACCCAGTACTTC	-	21	TRBJ2-5	TRBD1	TRBV4-2
CASSERHFRDAKNIQYF	TGTGCCAGCAGCGAACGCCACTTCCGAGACGCCAAAAACATTCAGTACTTC	-	17	TRBJ2-4	-	TRBV12-3/TRBV12-4
CASSYRSSLTETQYF	TGTGCCAGCAGTTATCGGTCTAGCCTTACGGAGACCCAGTACTTC	once	15	TRBJ2-5	-	TRBV5-6
CASSPQSYSSYNEQFF	TGTGCCAGCAGTCCCCAAAGCTATAGTTCCTACAATGAGCAGTTCTTC	few	16	TRBJ2-1	-	TRBV12-3/TRBV12-4
CAISEGGSNQPQHF	TGTGCCATCAGTGAGGGCGGAAGCAATCAGCCCCAGCATTTT	few	14	TRBJ1-5	-	TRBV10-3
CASSSGGRDNIQYF	TGTGCCAGCAGCTCCGGGGGTAGAGACAACATTCAGTACTTC	-	14	TRBJ2-4	-	TRBV5-4
CASSQDRGAGIVNEKLFF	TGCGCCAGCAGCCAAGATCGAGGCGCAGGGATTGTTAATGAAAAACTGTTTTTT	-	18	TRBJ1-4	-	TRBV4-3
CAGRPQGPEQFF	TGTGCCGGCCGGCCCCAGGGGCCTGAGCAGTTCTTC	many	12	TRBJ2-1	-	TRBV2